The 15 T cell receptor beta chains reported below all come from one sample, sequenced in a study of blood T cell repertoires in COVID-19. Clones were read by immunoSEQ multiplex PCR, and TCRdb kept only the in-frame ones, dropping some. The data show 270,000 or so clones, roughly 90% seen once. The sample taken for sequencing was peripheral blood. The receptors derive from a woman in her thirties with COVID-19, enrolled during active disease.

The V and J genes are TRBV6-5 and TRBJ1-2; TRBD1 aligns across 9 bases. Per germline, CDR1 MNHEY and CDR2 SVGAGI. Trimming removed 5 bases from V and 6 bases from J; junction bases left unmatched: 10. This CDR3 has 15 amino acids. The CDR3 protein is CASSRRTGDVNGYTF. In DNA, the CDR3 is TGTGCCAGCAGTAGACGGACAGGGGATGTTAATGGCTACACCTTC.

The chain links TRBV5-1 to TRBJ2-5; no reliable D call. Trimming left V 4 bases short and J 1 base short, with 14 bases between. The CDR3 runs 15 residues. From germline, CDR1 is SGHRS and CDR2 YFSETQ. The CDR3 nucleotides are TGCGCCAGCAGCACCCAGTGGGCCCCCCAAGAGACCCAGTACTTC. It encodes CASSTQWAPQETQYF.

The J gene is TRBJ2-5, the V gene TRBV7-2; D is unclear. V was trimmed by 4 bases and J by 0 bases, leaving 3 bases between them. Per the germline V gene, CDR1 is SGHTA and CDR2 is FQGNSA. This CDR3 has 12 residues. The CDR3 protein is CASSYYQETQYF. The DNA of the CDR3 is TGTGCCAGCAGCTACTACCAAGAGACCCAGTACTTC.

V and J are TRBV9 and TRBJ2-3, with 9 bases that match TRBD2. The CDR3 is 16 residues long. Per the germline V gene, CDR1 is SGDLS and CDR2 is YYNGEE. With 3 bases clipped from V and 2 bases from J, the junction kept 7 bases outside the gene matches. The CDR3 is CASSASGLAPTDTQYF. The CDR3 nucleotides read TGTGCCAGCAGCGCCTCGGGACTAGCTCCCACAGATACGCAGTATTTT.

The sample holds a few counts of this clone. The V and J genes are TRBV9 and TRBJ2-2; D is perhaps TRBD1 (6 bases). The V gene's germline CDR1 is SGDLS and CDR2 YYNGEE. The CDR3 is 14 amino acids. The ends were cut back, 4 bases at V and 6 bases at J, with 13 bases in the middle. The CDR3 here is CASSNQGQAGELFF. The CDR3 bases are TGTGCCAGCAGCAATCAGGGGCAGGCCGGGGAGCTGTTTTTT. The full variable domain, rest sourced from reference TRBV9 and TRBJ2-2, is DSGVTQTPKHLITATGQRVTLRCSPRSGDLSVYWYQQSLDQGLQFLIQYYNGEERAKGNILERFSAQQFPDLHSELNLSSLELGDSALYFCASSNQGQAGELFFGEGSRLTVL.

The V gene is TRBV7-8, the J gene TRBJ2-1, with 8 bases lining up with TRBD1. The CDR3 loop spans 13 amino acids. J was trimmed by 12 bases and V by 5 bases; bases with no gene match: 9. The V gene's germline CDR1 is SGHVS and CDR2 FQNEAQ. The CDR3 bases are TGTGCCAGCAGCGTCTACGACAGGGGAGGGCAGTTCTTC. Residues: CASSVYDRGGQFF.

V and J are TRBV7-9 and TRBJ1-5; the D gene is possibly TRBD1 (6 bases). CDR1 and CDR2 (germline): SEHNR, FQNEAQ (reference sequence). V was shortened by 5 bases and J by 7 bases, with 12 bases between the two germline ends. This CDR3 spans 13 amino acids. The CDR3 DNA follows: TGTGCCAGCAGCCAAGGGGGGGTACAGCCCCAGCATTTT. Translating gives CASSQGGVQPQHF.

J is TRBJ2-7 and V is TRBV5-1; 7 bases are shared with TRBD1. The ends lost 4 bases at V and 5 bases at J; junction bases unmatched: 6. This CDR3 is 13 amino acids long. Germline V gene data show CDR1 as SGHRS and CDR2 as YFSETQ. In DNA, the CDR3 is TGCGCCAGCAGCCTCCAGGGGGAAGACGAGCAGTACTTC. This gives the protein CASSLQGEDEQYF.

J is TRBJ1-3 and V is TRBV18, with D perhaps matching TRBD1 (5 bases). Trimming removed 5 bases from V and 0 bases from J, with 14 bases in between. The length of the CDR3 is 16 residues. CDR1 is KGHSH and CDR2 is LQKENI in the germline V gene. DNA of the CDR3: TGTGCCAGCTCATACTGGTCACAGGTCTCTGGAAACACCATATATTTT. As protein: CASSYWSQVSGNTIYF.

In DNA, the CDR3 is TGCGCCAGCAGTCCTGCGGTCACAGATACGCAGTATTTT. Its translation: CASSPAVTDTQYF. The chain joins TRBV5-1 to TRBJ2-3, with D unclear. The CDR3 consists of 13 residues. V was shortened by 5 bases and J by 2 bases, with 9 bases between the two germline ends. CDR1 and CDR2 (germline): SGHRS, YFSETQ.

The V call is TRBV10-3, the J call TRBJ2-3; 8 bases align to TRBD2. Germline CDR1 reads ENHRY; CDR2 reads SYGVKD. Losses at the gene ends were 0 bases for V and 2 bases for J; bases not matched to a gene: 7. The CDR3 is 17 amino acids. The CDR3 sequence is CAISESRGGGNTDTQYF. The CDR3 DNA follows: TGTGCCATCAGTGAGTCGCGCGGCGGGGGGAACACAGATACGCAGTATTTT.

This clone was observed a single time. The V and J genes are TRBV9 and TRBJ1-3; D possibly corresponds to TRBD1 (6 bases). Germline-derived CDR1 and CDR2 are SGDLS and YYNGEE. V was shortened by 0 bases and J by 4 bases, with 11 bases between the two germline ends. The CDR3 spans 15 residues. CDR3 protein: CASSVAGAEGNTIYF. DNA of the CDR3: TGTGCCAGCAGCGTAGCAGGGGCTGAGGGAAACACCATATATTTT.

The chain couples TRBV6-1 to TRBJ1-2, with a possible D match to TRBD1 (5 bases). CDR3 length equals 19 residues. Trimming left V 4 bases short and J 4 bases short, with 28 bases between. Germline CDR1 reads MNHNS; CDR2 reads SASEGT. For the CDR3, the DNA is TGTGCCAGCAGTGTGTTTGGGGGGGGGTCGTTGAAGAGGGGCTATGGCTACACCTTC. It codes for CASSVFGGGSLKRGYGYTF.

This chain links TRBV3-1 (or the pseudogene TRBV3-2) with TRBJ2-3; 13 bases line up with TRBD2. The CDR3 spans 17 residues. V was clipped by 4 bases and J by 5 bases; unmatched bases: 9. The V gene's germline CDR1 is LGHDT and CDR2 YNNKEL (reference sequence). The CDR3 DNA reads TGTGCCAGCAGCCTAAACGGACTAGCGGGGGAGCGAGATACGCAGTATTTT. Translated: CASSLNGLAGERDTQYF.

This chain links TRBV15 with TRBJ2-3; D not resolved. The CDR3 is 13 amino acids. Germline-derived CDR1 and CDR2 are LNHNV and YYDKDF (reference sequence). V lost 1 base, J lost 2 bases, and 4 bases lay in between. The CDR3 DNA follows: TGTGCCACCAGCAGAGTCTACACAGATACGCAGTATTTT. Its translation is CATSRVYTDTQYF.